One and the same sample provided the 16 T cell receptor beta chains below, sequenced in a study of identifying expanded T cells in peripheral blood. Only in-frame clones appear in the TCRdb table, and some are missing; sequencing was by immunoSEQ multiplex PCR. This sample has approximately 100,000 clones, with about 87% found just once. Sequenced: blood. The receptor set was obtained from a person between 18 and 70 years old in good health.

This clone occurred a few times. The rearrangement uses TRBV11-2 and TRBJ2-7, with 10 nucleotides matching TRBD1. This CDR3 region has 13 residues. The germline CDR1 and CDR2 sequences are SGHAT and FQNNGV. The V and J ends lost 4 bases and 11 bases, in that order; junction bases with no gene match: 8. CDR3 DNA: TGTGCCAGCAGCTCGGGACAGGGGCCCATGAAGTACTTC. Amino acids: CASSSGQGPMKYF.

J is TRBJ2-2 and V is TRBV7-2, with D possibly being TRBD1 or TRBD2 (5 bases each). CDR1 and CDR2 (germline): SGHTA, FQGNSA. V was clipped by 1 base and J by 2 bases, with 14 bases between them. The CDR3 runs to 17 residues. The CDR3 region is CASSLGGVTVNTGELFF. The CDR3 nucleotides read TGTGCCAGCAGCTTAGGAGGGGTTACAGTTAACACCGGGGAGCTGTTTTTT.

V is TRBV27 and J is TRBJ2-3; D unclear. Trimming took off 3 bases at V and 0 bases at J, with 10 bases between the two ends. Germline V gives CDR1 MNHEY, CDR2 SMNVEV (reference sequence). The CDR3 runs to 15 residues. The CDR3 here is CASSFSNPSTDTQYF. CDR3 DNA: TGTGCCAGCAGTTTCTCCAATCCTAGCACAGATACGCAGTATTTT.

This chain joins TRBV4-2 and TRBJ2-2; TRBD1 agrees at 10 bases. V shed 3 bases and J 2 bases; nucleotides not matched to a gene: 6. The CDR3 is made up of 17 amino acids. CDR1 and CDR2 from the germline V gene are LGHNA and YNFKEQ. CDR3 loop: CASSHATGGYNTGELFF. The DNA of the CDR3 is TGTGCCAGCAGCCACGCGACAGGGGGCTATAACACCGGGGAGCTGTTTTTT.

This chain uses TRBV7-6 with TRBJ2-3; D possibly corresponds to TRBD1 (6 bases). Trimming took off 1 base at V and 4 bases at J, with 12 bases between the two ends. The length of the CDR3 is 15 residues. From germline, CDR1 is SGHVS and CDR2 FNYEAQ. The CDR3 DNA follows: TGTGCCAGCAGCTTAGGGCCGGGACATTCAGATACGCAGTATTTT. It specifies CASSLGPGHSDTQYF.

The CDR3 coding sequence is TGTGCCAGCACCAACATGGACAGCACAGATACGCAGTATTTT. It codes for CASTNMDSTDTQYF. The rearrangement joins TRBV7-3 to TRBJ2-3; D is undetermined. The V and J ends lost 7 bases and 0 bases respectively, with 11 bases between them. This CDR3 has 14 residues. The V gene's germline CDR1 is SGHTA and CDR2 FQGTGA.

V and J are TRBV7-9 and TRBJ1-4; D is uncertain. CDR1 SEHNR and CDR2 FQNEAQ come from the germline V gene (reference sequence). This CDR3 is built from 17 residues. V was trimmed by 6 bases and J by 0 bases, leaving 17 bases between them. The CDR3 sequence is CASSRGRGSSTNEKLFF. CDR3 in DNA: TGTGCCAGCAGTCGAGGGCGGGGTTCTTCAACTAATGAAAAACTGTTTTTT.

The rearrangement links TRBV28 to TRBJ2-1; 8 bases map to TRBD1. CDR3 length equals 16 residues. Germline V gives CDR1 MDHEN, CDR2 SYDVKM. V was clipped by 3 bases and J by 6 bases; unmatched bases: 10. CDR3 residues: CASSFLQTGVRNEQFF. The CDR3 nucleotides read TGTGCCAGCAGTTTTCTTCAGACAGGGGTTCGCAATGAGCAGTTCTTC.

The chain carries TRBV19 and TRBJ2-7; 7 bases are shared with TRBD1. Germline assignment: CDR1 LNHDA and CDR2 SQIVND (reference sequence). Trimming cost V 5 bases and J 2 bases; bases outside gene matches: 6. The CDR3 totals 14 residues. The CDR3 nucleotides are TGTGCCAGTAGTCCTTCGACAGGGACCTACGAGCAGTACTTC. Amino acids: CASSPSTGTYEQYF.

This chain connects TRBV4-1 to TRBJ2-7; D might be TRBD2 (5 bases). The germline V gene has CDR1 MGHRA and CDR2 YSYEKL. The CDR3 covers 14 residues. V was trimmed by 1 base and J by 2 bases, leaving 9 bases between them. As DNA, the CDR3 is TGCGCCAGCAGCCAAGTTCCGGGAACCTACGAGCAGTACTTC. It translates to CASSQVPGTYEQYF.

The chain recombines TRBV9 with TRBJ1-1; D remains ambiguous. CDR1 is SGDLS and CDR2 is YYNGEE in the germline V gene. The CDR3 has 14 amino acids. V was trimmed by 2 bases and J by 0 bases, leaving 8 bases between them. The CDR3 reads CASSVRPLNTEAFF. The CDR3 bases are TGTGCCAGCAGCGTCAGACCTCTGAACACTGAAGCTTTCTTT.

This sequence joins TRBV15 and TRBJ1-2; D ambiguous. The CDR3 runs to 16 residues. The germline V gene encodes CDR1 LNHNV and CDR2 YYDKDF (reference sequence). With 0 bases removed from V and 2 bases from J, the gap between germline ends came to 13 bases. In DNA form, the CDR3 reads TGTGCCACCAGCAGAGATCGTGGCGGGCCGAACTATGGCTACACCTTC. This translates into CATSRDRGGPNYGYTF.

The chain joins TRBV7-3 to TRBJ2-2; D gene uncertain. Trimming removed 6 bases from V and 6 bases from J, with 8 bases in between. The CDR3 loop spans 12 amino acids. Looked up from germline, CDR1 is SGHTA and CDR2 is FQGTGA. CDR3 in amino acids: CASRIGAGELFF. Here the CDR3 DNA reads TGTGCCAGCAGGATAGGAGCCGGGGAGCTGTTTTTT.

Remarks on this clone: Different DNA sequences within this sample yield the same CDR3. The CDR3 is CASSPTGNTEAFF. The CDR3 DNA reads as TGTGCCAGCTCACCTACGGGGAACACTGAAGCTTTCTTT. The rearrangement joins TRBV18 to TRBJ1-1; D unresolved. Germline-derived CDR1 and CDR2 are KGHSH and LQKENI. Trimming cost V 3 bases and J 1 base, with 6 bases left between them. The CDR3 runs to 13 residues.

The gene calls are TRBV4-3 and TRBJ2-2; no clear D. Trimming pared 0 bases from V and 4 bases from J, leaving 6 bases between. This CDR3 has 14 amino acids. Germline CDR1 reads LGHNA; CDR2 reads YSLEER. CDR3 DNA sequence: TGCGCCAGCAGCCAAGAAGGGCGCACCGGGGAGCTGTTTTTT. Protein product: CASSQEGRTGELFF.

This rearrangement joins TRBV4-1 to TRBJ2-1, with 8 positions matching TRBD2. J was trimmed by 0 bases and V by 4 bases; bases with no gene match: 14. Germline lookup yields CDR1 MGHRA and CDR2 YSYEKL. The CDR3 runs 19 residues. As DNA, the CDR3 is TGCGCCAGCAGCCCACTAGCGGAAAAAAATATATTCTCCTACAATGAGCAGTTCTTC. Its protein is CASSPLAEKNIFSYNEQFF.